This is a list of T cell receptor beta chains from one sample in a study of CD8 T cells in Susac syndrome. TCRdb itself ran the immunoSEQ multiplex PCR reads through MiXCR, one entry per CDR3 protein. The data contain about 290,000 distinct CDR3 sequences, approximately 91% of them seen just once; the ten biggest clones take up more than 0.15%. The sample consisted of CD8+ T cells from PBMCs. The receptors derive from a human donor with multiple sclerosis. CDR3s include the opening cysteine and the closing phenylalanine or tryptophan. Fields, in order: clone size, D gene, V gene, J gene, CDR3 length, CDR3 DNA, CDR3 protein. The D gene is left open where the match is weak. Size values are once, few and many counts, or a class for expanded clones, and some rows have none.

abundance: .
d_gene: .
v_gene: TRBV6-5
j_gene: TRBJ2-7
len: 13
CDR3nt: TGTGCCAGCCGCCTGGGTGAGGACTACGAGCAGTACTTC
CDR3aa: CASRLGEDYEQYF

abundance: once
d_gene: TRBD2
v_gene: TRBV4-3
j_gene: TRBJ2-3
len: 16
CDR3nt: TGCGCCAGCAGCCAAGGGACTAGCGGAATCACAGATACGCAGTATTTT
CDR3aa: CASSQGTSGITDTQYF

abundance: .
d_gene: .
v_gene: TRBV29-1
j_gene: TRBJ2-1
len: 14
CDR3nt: TGCAGCGTCCTTCTAGCGAGTACTTACAATGAGCAGTTCTTC
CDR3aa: CSVLLASTYNEQFF

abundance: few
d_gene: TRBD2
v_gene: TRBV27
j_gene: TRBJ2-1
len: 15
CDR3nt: TGTGCCAGCAGTTCGATAGCGGGTTCCTACAATGAGCAGTTCTTC
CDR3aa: CASSSIAGSYNEQFF

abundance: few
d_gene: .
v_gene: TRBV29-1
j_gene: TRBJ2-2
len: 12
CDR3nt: TGCAGCGTTACAGAGAACACCGGGGAGCTGTTTTTT
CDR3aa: CSVTENTGELFF

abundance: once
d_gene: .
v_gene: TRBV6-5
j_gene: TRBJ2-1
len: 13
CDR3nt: TGTGCCAGCAGTTACTTAGGTGGAAATGAGCAGTTCTTC
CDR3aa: CASSYLGGNEQFF

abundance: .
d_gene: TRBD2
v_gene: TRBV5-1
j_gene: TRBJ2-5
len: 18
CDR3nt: TGCGCCAGCAGCCTCGGACTAGCGGGGACTCCTACCCAAGAGACCCAGTACTTC
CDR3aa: CASSLGLAGTPTQETQYF

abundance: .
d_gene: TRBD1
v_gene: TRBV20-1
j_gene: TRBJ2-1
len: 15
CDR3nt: TGCAGTGCTAGAACGGGGACAGCATCCTACAATGAGCAGTTCTTC
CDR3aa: CSARTGTASYNEQFF

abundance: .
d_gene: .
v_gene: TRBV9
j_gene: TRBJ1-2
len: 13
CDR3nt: TGTGCCAGCAGAGACGGGACCCCGTATGGCTACACCTTC
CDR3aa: CASRDGTPYGYTF

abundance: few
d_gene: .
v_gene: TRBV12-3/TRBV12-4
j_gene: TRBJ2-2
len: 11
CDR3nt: TGTGCCAGCAGGGGGGCCGGGGAGCTGTTTTTT
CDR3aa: CASRGAGELFF

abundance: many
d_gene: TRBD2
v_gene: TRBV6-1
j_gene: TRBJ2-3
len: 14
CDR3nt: TGTGCCAGCAGTCCCCGGGGGGAGGCAGATACGCAGTATTTT
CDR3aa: CASSPRGEADTQYF

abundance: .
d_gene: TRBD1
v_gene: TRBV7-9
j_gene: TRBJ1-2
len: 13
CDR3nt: TGTGCCAGCAGTGGACAGGGGTTGATCGGCTACACCTTC
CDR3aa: CASSGQGLIGYTF

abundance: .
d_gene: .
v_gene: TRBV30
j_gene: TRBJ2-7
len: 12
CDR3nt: TGTGCCTGGACGCCGGGGTCTCGCGAGCAGTACTTC
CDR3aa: CAWTPGSREQYF

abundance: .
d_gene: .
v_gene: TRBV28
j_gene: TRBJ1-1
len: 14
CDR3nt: TGTGCCAGCAGTTTGTGGGGGCGCGGCACTGAAGCTTTCTTT
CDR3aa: CASSLWGRGTEAFF

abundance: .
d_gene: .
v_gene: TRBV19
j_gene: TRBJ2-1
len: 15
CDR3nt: TGTGCCAGTAGCGAATTGGGACGTTCCTACAATGAGCAGTTCTTC
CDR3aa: CASSELGRSYNEQFF

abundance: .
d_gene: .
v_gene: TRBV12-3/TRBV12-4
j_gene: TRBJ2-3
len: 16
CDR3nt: TGTGCCAGCAGTTTTCTGAGCCCACTCGGCACAGATACGCAGTATTTT
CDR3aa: CASSFLSPLGTDTQYF

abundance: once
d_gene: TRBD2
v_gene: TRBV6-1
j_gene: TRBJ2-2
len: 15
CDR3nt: TGTGCCAGCACCCTACTAGCGGGAGAGACCGGGGAGCTGTTTTTT
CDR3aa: CASTLLAGETGELFF

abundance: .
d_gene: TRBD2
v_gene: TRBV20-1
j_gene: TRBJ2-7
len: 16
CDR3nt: TGCAGTGCTAAAACTAGCGGGAGCATACTAAAGTACGAGCAGTACTTC
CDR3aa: CSAKTSGSILKYEQYF

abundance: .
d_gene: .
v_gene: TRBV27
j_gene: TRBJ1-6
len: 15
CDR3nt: TGTGCCAGCAGTTTATCGGGGGCTTTTAATTCACCCCTCCACTTT
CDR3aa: CASSLSGAFNSPLHF

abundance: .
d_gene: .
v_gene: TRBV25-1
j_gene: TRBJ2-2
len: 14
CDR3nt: TGTGCCAGCAGTGATTCCTACTTGACCGGGGAGCTGTTTTTT
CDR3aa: CASSDSYLTGELFF

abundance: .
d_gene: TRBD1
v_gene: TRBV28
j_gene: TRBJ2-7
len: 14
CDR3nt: TGTGCCAGCACCGGGACAGGGAAAACTTACGAGCAGTACTTC
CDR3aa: CASTGTGKTYEQYF

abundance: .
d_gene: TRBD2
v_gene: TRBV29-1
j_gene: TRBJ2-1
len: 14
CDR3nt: TGCAGCGCGGGGACTAGCGGGAAACTGGGTGAGCAGTTCTTC
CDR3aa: CSAGTSGKLGEQFF

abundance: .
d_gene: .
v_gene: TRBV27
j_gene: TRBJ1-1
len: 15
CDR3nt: TGTGCCAGCAGTTTCGTGGCAGGGATTGGCACTGAAGCTTTCTTT
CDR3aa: CASSFVAGIGTEAFF

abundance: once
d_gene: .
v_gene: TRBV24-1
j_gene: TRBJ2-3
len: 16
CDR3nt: TGTGCCACCAGTGATCAAGACACGTACAACACAGATACGCAGTATTTT
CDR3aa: CATSDQDTYNTDTQYF

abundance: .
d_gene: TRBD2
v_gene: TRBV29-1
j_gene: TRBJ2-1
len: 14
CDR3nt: TGCAGCGGCGGGGGGGGAGGCGGGTACAATGAGCAGTTCTTC
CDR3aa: CSGGGGGGYNEQFF

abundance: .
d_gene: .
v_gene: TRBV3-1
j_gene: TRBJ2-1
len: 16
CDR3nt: TGTGCCAGCAGCCCTTCGGGTGGCGTGGTATTCAATGAGCAGTTCTTC
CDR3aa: CASSPSGGVVFNEQFF

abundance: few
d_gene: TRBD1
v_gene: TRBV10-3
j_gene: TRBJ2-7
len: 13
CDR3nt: TGTGCCATCAGTCGGGACAGGGGCCACGAGCAGTACTTC
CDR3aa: CAISRDRGHEQYF

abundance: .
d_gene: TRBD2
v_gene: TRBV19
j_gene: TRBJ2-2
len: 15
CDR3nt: TGTGCCAGTAGTATAACTAGCGGGCACACCGGGGAGCTGTTTTTT
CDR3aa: CASSITSGHTGELFF

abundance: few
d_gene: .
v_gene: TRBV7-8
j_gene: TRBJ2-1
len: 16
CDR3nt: TGTGCCAGCAGCTTAGGGGCAGGGGGGTCACCCAATGAGCAGTTCTTC
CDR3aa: CASSLGAGGSPNEQFF

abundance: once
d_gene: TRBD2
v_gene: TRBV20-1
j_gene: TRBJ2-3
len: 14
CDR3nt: TGCAGTGCTAGAAGGCCTAGCGGGACAGATACGCAGTATTTT
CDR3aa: CSARRPSGTDTQYF

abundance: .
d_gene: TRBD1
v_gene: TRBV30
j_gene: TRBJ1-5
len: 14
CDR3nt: TGTGCCTGGAGTGCGACAGGGGGGGATCAGCCCCAGCATTTT
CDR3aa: CAWSATGGDQPQHF

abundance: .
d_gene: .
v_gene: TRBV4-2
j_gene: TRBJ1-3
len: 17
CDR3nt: TGTGCCAGCAGCCAAGGAAGGGAAGGGCTCTCTGGAAACACCATATATTTT
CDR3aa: CASSQGREGLSGNTIYF

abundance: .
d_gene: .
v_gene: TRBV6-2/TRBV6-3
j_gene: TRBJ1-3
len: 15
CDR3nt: TGTGCCAGCAGTTACTCTGTCGACTCTGGAAACACCATATATTTT
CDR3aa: CASSYSVDSGNTIYF

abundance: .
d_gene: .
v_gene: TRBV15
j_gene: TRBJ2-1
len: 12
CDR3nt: TGTGCCACCAGTCTTGATAGCAGTGAGCAGTTCTTC
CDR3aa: CATSLDSSEQFF

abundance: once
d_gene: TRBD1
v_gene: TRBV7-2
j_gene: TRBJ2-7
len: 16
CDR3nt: TGTGCCAGCAGCCCTCTGTCGGGGACAGGAGGATACGAGCAGTACTTC
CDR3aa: CASSPLSGTGGYEQYF